The sequence of this T cell receptor (beta chain) was determined in a study of T-cell memory formation after mild COVID-19. This clonotype was seen a few times. Its antigen is currently unknown. CDR3 length: 16 residues. J was trimmed by 5 bases and V by 4 bases; bases with no gene match: 7. Germline assignment: CDR1 SGHVS and CDR2 FQNEAQ. Using its own MiXCR run on the 5' RACE reads, TCRdb lists one record per CDR3 protein. The sample has roughly 370,000 distinct CDR3 sequences, roughly 15% seen once; the top ten hold roughly 21%. General observations from the study: The study found contracting CD4+ clones mainly in CM and EM and contracting CD8+ clones in EMRA.

The specimen was PBMCs or a T cell subset sorted from them (not recorded which). The gene calls are TRBV7-8 and TRBJ1-6; 8 bases line up with TRBD1. This sequence originates from a young man who had mild COVID-19 (a few samples of this study predate the infection). Cell type and time point are not known. In DNA, the CDR3 is TGTGCCAGCAGCTCCCACGGACAGGGACATAATTCACCCCTCCACTTT. Its protein is CASSSHGQGHNSPLHF.